The T cell receptor beta chain under discussion was sequenced for a study of T cell clonotyping in hematopoietic cell transplantation (dated by TCRdb to the early 2020s). A note on the overall study: Recipient samples taken before transplant were collected after cytoreduction. A total of some 140 blood samples were gathered in the study from a few dozen consecutive transplant recipients along with their related donors. Recruitment of patients ran from 2015 to early 2017, and follow-up continued until late 2020 or until death.

What the time point label conveys for this sample: recipient sample about 28 days before transplant, after cytoreduction. Blood samples were obtained from recipients approximately 28 days before transplant and at days 30, 100 and 180 after transplant. Using Nuclei Lysis Solution, genomic DNA was extracted from unfractionated peripheral blood mononuclear cells that were either fresh or cryopreserved. Broader findings and caveats from the paper: Donor and pretransplant recipient Inverse Simpson Index values predicted broader posttransplant TCR repertoire diversity. A decrease in recipient TCR diversity was observed after transplant, and a progressive increase in pathologically expanded clonotypes was seen from day 30 to day 180. Only a small fraction of recipient repertoires overlapped donor repertoires, with over 95% appearing de novo at the given depth. The sample size was limited and the cells went unsorted, which meant the CD4 and CD8 repertoire contributions could not be told apart.

On this clone itself: The antigen it binds to is not known. No qualities accompany the bases; no much larger clone lies one base away.

From its cysteine to its phenylalanine, the CDR3 spans 15 amino acids. The only DNA kept is the CDR3, 45 bases in frame from the first base. V lost 4 bases and J lost 0 bases; the stretch between them is 11 bases long. As encoded in the germline V gene, CDR1 is SGDLS while CDR2 is YYNGEE. The immunoSEQ assay, a bias-controlled multiplex PCR using V- and J-specific primers, was used to amplify TCR beta CDR3 regions from genomic DNA. A second PCR step added a proprietary barcode and Illumina adapter sequences to the CDR3 amplicons. An Illumina MiSeq instrument was used for sequencing of the CDR3 libraries. The original methods were these. Export and quality control were performed with immunoSEQ Analyzer 3.0, and downstream analyses were performed with R Bioconductor and Immunarch. Only productive rearrangements within the normalized downsampled data set were used in the calculation of repertoire metrics. In the normalized cohort, clonotypes with more than 5 templates were defined as pathologically expanded. The Inverse Simpson Index served as the measure of repertoire diversity. CMV-specificity analyses were carried out on the non-normalized data set to capture all clonotypes. The immuneACCESS repertoire file appears here via TCRdb, limited to in-frame rearrangements. These files lack a portion of the clones; in checked studies, under half of the deficit traces to unresolved V genes, and the cause of the others is not known. V and J calls and clone size are given by that table; D and trimming were obtained from the DNA. Recorded for this sample are 65,000 to 80,000 clones; 90% to 96% of them occurred a single time. The ten biggest clones cover around 1.7% of the sample.

The input for sequencing was peripheral blood mononuclear cells, taken before stem cell transplant. The receptor chain draws on TRBV9 and TRBJ1-5, with TRBD1 as a weak D call on 6 bases. This TCR was recovered from a woman in her 50s with acute myeloid leukemia. Some clones in this sample may be carry-over from other donors' samples. CDR3 region: CASSPQGYSNQPQHF. DNA sequence: TGTGCCAGCAGCCCTCAGGGGTATAGCAATCAGCCCCAGCATTTT.